A selection of T cell receptor beta chains follows, all from one sample in a study of blood T cell repertoires in COVID-19. Sequenced by immunoSEQ multiplex PCR; TCRdb stores in-frame clones only, minus some. Counted here are about 200,000 clones, 70% to 90% occurring once; the ten biggest clones make up 4.5% to 5%. The sample consisted of peripheral blood. The receptors stem from a woman of 80 years or more with acute or convalescent COVID-19. The CDR3 runs from the conserved cysteine through the conserved F or W. The D gene is left open where the match is weak. Rows give clone size only sometimes, using once, few, many, or a class for an expanded clone.

NA	TRBV3-1/TRBV3-2	NA	TRBJ1-2	TGTGCCAGCAGCCAAGATTCTGCAGGGCGGCGCTACACCTTC	CASSQDSAGRRYTF
TRBD2	TRBV7-2	NA	TRBJ2-1	TGTGCCAGCAGCCTCGACCCGGCGGGAGGTGATGAGCAGTTCTTC	CASSLDPAGGDEQFF
TRBD2	TRBV19	once	TRBJ2-1	TGTGCCAGTAGTTTACTAGCGGGAGGGCCTGATGAGCAGTTCTTC	CASSLLAGGPDEQFF
NA	TRBV5-1	NA	TRBJ2-3	TGCGCCAGCAGCTTGGCGGGAGGCACAGATACGCAGTATTTT	CASSLAGGTDTQYF
TRBD1	TRBV18	once	TRBJ2-7	TGTGCCAGCTCACCACGGCAGGGGGTGTATGAGCAGTACTTC	CASSPRQGVYEQYF
TRBD2	TRBV5-1	NA	TRBJ2-3	TGCGCCAGCAGCTTGGACAGGCTAGCGGGAGTCACAGATACGCAGTATTTT	CASSLDRLAGVTDTQYF
NA	TRBV12-5	NA	TRBJ1-2	TGTGCTAGTGGCTATCAGGGGTCTGGGGGCTACACCTTC	CASGYQGSGGYTF
NA	TRBV7-9	few	TRBJ2-7	TGTGCCAGCGGACGCCCAGGGTCCTCCCACGAGCAGTACTTC	CASGRPGSSHEQYF
TRBD2	TRBV2	once	TRBJ2-3	TGTGCCAGCGAGCGGGAGACGAAGACAGATACGCAGTATTTT	CASERETKTDTQYF
NA	TRBV7-2	few	TRBJ2-5	TGTGCCAGCAGCCGTCAGTCCCTCGACTGGGAAGAGACCCAGTACTTC	CASSRQSLDWEETQYF
NA	TRBV7-9	NA	TRBJ1-1	TGTGCCAGCAGCTTAGGTCAGGGAAGTGCTTTCTTT	CASSLGQGSAFF
TRBD2	TRBV11-3	NA	TRBJ2-2	TGTGCCAGCAGCACTACTAGCGGGAGGCTCACCGGGGAGCTGTTTTTT	CASSTTSGRLTGELFF
NA	TRBV5-1	NA	TRBJ1-5	TGCGCCAGCAGCTTGGTGGGGGGAAATCAGCCCCAGCATTTT	CASSLVGGNQPQHF
NA	TRBV6-2/TRBV6-3	NA	TRBJ1-5	TGTGCCAGCAGTTACTCGAACTTAAATCAGCCCCAGCATTTT	CASSYSNLNQPQHF
NA	TRBV11-2	NA	TRBJ2-1	TGTGCCAGCAGCCGACTCCAGGGTAAGGTCTACAATGAGCAGTTCTTC	CASSRLQGKVYNEQFF
NA	TRBV12-5	NA	TRBJ1-1	TGTGCTAGTGCCCCTGGAGTAGGTAGTGTCACTGAAGCTTTCTTT	CASAPGVGSVTEAFF
NA	TRBV7-3	NA	TRBJ2-1	TGTGCCAGCAGCTTACCCCCTAGCCGGCAGTTCTTC	CASSLPPSRQFF
NA	TRBV18	once	TRBJ1-2	TGTGCCAGCTCAGTACAGGGAAGTGGCTACACCTTC	CASSVQGSGYTF
TRBD2	TRBV19	NA	TRBJ2-1	TGTGCCAGTAGTATAGAGTGGTGGAGCGGGAAGGTAGTTAATGAGCAGTTCTTC	CASSIEWWSGKVVNEQFF
NA	TRBV7-8	NA	TRBJ1-2	TGTGCCAGCAGCTTATCTAGGGGGGGTTATGGCTACACCTTC	CASSLSRGGYGYTF
TRBD2	TRBV6-2/TRBV6-3	NA	TRBJ2-7	TGTGCCAGCAGTTATCTAGCGGGCCGAGGGGATTACGAGCAGTACTTC	CASSYLAGRGDYEQYF
NA	TRBV5-1	NA	TRBJ1-4	TGCGCCAGCAGCACCCTCGGGATTTTTAATGAAAAACTGTTTTTT	CASSTLGIFNEKLFF
TRBD2	TRBV5-1	once	TRBJ2-1	TGCGCCAGCAGCCCATACTCGACTAGCGGGACTTACAATGAGCAGTTCTTC	CASSPYSTSGTYNEQFF
TRBD1	TRBV29-1	NA	TRBJ2-1	TGCAGCGTTTCTGGGACAGACAATGAGCAGTTCTTC	CSVSGTDNEQFF
NA	TRBV28	NA	TRBJ1-1	TGTGCCAGCACTAATTCCGACAGACAGTTCACTGAAGCTTTCTTT	CASTNSDRQFTEAFF
NA	TRBV5-1	few	TRBJ1-3	TGCGCCAGCAGCTTGGGAACACAATCCGGAAACACCATATATTTT	CASSLGTQSGNTIYF
NA	TRBV10-2	NA	TRBJ1-6	TGCGCCAGCAGTGAGCTTGCAGGCTCACCCCTCCACTTT	CASSELAGSPLHF
TRBD1	TRBV10-3	NA	TRBJ1-3	TGTGCCATCACTCGGGACAGCGCTGGAAACACCATATATTTT	CAITRDSAGNTIYF
NA	TRBV2	few	TRBJ1-1	TGTGCCAGCAGTGATCGGGGGGTAGCTGAAGCTTTCTTT	CASSDRGVAEAFF
TRBD2	TRBV6-4	NA	TRBJ2-3	TGTGCCAGCAGTCCCGGTCGGGCTAGCGGGAAAGATACGCAGTATTTT	CASSPGRASGKDTQYF
NA	TRBV5-4	NA	TRBJ2-7	TGTGCCAGCAGATCGTTGACTGCAGCATCCTACGAGCAGTACTTC	CASRSLTAASYEQYF
TRBD1	TRBV27	NA	TRBJ2-2	TGTGCCAGCAGTTTTGGCAGGGGGCGCATCCACGGGGAGCTGTTTTTT	CASSFGRGRIHGELFF
TRBD2	TRBV6-6	NA	TRBJ2-3	TGTGCCAGCAGTTTACTAGCGGCCCCTAGCACAGATACGCAGTATTTT	CASSLLAAPSTDTQYF
NA	TRBV4-3	NA	TRBJ1-1	TGCGCCAGCAGCCAAGTCCAGGGGCTGGAAGCTTTCTTT	CASSQVQGLEAFF
NA	TRBV18	NA	TRBJ1-5	TGTGCCAGCTCACCCCGTCACAGCGGAGGGGCGGATCAGCCCCAGCATTTT	CASSPRHSGGADQPQHF
TRBD1	TRBV18	NA	TRBJ1-2	TGTGCCAGCTCACTCACAGGGGAGAGCTATGGCTACACCTTC	CASSLTGESYGYTF
NA	TRBV5-6	NA	TRBJ2-7	TGTGCCAGCACCGTGGGGAGGTTTTTGGGCAACGAGCAGTACTTC	CASTVGRFLGNEQYF
TRBD2	TRBV9	once	TRBJ2-3	TGTGCCAGTAATAGCGGGAGGAACACAGATACGCAGTATTTT	CASNSGRNTDTQYF
TRBD1	TRBV6-5	NA	TRBJ1-1	TGTGCCAGCAGCTCTGGGACAGGGAGGCCTGAAGCTTTCTTT	CASSSGTGRPEAFF
TRBD1	TRBV7-8	NA	TRBJ1-2	TGTGCCAGCAGCGTCCGGACAGGAAACTATGGCTACACCTTC	CASSVRTGNYGYTF
NA	TRBV4-3	few	TRBJ1-3	TGCGCCAGCAGCCCAGTCCTCAAAGAATGGGGAAACACCATATATTTT	CASSPVLKEWGNTIYF
TRBD2	TRBV6-5	NA	TRBJ2-3	TGTGCCAGCAGTTTCCTAGCGGGGGCGGGGGATACGCAGTATTTT	CASSFLAGAGDTQYF